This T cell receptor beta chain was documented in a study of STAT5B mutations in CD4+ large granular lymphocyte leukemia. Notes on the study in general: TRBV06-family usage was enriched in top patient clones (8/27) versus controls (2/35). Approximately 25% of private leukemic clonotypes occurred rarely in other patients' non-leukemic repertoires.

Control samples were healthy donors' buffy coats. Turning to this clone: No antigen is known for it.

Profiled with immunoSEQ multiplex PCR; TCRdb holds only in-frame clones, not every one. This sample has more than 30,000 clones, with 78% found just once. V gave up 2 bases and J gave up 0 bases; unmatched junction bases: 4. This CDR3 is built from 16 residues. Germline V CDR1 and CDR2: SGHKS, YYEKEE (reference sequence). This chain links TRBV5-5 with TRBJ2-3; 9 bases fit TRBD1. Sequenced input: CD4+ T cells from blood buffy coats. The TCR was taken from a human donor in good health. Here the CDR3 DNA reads TGTGCCAGCAGCTTAACAGGGGGCTCTAGCACAGATACGCAGTATTTT. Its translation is CASSLTGGSSTDTQYF.